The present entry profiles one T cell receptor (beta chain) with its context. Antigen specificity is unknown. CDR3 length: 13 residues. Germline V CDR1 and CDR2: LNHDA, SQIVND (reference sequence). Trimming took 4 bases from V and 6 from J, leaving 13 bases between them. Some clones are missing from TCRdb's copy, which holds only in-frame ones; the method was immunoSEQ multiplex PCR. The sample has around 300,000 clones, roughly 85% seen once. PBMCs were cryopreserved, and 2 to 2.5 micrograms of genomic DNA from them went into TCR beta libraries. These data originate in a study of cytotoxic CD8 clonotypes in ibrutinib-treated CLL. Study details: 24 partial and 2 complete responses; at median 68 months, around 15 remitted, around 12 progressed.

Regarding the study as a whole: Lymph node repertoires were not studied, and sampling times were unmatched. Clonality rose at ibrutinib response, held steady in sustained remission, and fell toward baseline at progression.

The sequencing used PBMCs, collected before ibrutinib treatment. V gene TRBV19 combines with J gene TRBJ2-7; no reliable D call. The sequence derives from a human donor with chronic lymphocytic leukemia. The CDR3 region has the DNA TGTGCCAGTAGTACCCGTGGTCCCGTCGAGCAGTACTTC. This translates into CASSTRGPVEQYF.